This T cell receptor beta chain appears in the sequencing data of a study of blood T cells in healthy people across ages. Study background: In model experiments, template switching was able to capture about one barcoded beta molecule for every two T cells that were present.

Regarding this clonotype: Antigen unknown.

This CDR3 is 15 amino acids long. The J segment lost 3 bases and the V segment lost 3 bases, leaving 6 bases of the junction unmatched. In germline, CDR1 is DFQATT, CDR2 SNEGSKA (reference sequence). Study-wide results and limits: Strong correlation existed between TCR beta diversity and naive T cell percentage.

Individuals who donated were healthy Caucasians from Russia aged roughly 6 to 90. A second PCR, run for about 7 to 12 cycles, used a sample-barcoded 5' primer plus a J-beta primer mix. TCRdb itself ran the 5' RACE reads through MiXCR, one entry per CDR3 protein. Among fewer than 1 million distinct CDR3 sequences listed, around two fifths were seen once. This chain connects TRBV20-1 to TRBJ1-2, with 11 bases matching TRBD1. Material for sequencing was blood. This receptor was identified in a man aged 55-75 years in good health. CDR3 sequence reads: CSARARTGGDYGYTF. CDR3 in DNA: TGCAGTGCTAGGGCAAGGACAGGGGGCGACTATGGCTACACCTTC.